This TCR beta chain was captured in a study of CD8+ T cells in alopecia areata. In the study overall: Patients received oral tofacitinib, 5 to 10 mg twice daily, for moderate-to-severe alopecia areata.

In this sample, this clone turned up a few times. V dropped 2 bases and J dropped 4 bases, with 9 bases sitting between them. The V gene's germline CDR1 is KGHSH and CDR2 LQKENI. The CDR3 sequence is 14 residues long. RNA extraction was followed by reverse transcription into cDNA, which acted as the sequencing template. The method was immunoSEQ multiplex PCR; TCRdb's version includes in-frame clones alone and lacks a portion of them. The top ten clones hold approximately 0.5% of a sample with 220,000 or so clones, 50% to 65% of them seen once. Alopecia areata patients had lesional scalp punch biopsies and peripheral blood taken from them. The researchers isolated CD4+ and CD8+ T cells from PBMCs by sorting.

The sample here was CD4+ T cells sorted from blood, taken at week 0. The TCR originated in a human donor with alopecia areata. This chain links TRBV18 with TRBJ1-3, with D uncertain. CDR3 bases: TGTGCCAGCTCACCAGGCCTGGACGGAAACACCATATATTTT. As protein: CASSPGLDGNTIYF.